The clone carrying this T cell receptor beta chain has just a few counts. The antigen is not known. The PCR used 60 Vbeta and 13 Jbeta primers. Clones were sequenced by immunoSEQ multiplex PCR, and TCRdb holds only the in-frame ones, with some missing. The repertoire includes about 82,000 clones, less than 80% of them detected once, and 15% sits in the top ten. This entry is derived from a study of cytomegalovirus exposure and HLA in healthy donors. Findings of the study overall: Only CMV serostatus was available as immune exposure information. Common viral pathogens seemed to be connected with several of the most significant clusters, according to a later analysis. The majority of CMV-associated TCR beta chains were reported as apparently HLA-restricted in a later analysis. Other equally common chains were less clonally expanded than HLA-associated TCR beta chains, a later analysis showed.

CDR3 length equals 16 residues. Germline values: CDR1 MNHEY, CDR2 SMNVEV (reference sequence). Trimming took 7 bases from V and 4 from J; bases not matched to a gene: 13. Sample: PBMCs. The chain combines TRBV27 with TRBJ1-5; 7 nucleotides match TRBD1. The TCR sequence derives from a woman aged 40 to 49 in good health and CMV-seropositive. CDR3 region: CASTTRGTDQNQPQHF. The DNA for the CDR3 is TGTGCCAGCACCACCCGGGGGACAGACCAAAATCAGCCCCAGCATTTT.